One TCR beta chain is described in this entry. Per the germline V gene, CDR1 is MNHEY and CDR2 is SMNVEV (reference sequence). The CDR3 is 14 amino acids. The trim removed 6 bases at V and 5 bases at J, leaving 5 bases unmatched. Only in-frame clones appear in the TCRdb table, and some are missing; sequencing was by immunoSEQ multiplex PCR. Among about 2.4 million clones listed, roughly 93% were seen once. The sample originates from a study of shared clonotypes between healthy human individuals. The sequenced sample consisted of naive CD4+ T cells from PBMCs. The subset here: CD45RA+ positively selected. The receptor's source is a man younger than 35 in good health. Some clones in this sample may be carry-over from other donors' samples. The chain joins TRBV27 to TRBJ2-2; 8 bases match TRBD2. The CDR3 nucleotides read TGTGCCAGCAGCCGGACTAGCCCAACCGGGGAGCTGTTTTTT. It translates to CASSRTSPTGELFF.